The source of this TCR beta chain is a study of OX40 agonist ivuxolimab in advanced cancers. In the study overall: Every 2 weeks, patients got intravenous ivuxolimab at one of six dose levels (0.01-10 mg/kg). Partial responses occurred in three patients (one hepatocellular carcinoma, two cutaneous melanoma).

CDR1 and CDR2 from the germline V gene are MDHEN and SYDVKM. The CDR3 has 16 amino acids. The V end lost 6 bases, the J end lost 7 bases, and 19 bases lay between the germline ends. Study observations and caveats: There were, on average, more expanded clones in CD8+ T cells than in CD4+. At 0.1 to 3.0 mg/kg, clonal expansion of CD4+ and CD8+ blood T cells had occurred by week 6.

Worth noting for this clone: Antigen specificity is unknown.

Sequencing used immunoSEQ multiplex PCR; TCRdb keeps in-frame clones, though not all of them. The sample lists 9,500 to 10,000 clones, roughly 70% seen once, with approximately 30% in the top ten. This chain uses TRBV28 with TRBJ1-6, with TRBD1 as a possible D gene (5 bases). The sequences come from CD4+ or CD8+ T cells sorted from blood, collected in a trial of the OX40 agonist ivuxolimab. The sequence came from an adult with an advanced solid tumor such as melanoma, head and neck, liver or kidney cancer. CDR3 nucleotides: TGTGCCAGCAGGGGTCCAGGTGGGGGTCGGAATTCACCCCTCCACTTT. Protein: CASRGPGGGRNSPLHF.